This T cell receptor beta chain was obtained from a study of T cell changes during pregnancy in multiple sclerosis. Method: immunoSEQ multiplex PCR; TCRdb's copy keeps in-frame clones and lacks some. Among about 83,000 clones, over 90% were seen once, and the ten largest hold roughly 1.1%. The CDR3 spans 15 residues. The J segment lost 3 bases and the V segment lost 2 bases, leaving 5 bases of the junction unmatched. Looked up from germline, CDR1 is LGHNA and CDR2 is YNFKEQ. V and J are TRBV4-2 and TRBJ2-7; 9 bases map to TRBD1. This receptor was obtained from a female donor with multiple sclerosis, enrolled in a pregnancy study. The sequences come from peripheral blood, collected in the second trimester of pregnancy. The CDR3 DNA reads TGTGCCAGCAGCCAACCGGGACAGGGTAACTACGAGCAGTACTTC. This sequence encodes CASSQPGQGNYEQYF.